Presented here are 7 T cell receptor beta chains from one specimen sequenced in a study of T cells in localized non-small cell lung cancer. Assay used: immunoSEQ multiplex PCR; TCRdb lists only in-frame clones, some missing. The sample contains a few hundred clones, about 25% of which appear only once. This material consisted of normal lung tissue next to the tumor, taken before any cancer treatment. These receptors originate from an older female donor with stage II squamous cell lung carcinoma.

Relative to its sample, this clone is medium-sized. The V gene is TRBV11-3, the J gene TRBJ2-5, with 11 bases lining up with TRBD2. The ends lost 3 bases at V and 5 bases at J; junction bases unmatched: 5. The CDR3 is 15 residues long. Germline values: CDR1 SGHNT, CDR2 YENEEA. The CDR3 nucleotides are TGTGCCAGCAGCTTTAGCGGGAGGGGAGCGGAGACCCAGTACTTC. It codes for CASSFSGRGAETQYF.

By share, this clone counts as medium-sized. This rearrangement joins TRBV11-3 to TRBJ1-2, with unresolved D. Trimming left V 3 bases short and J 4 bases short, with 21 bases between. The CDR3 is made up of 17 amino acids. Germline CDR1 SGHNT, CDR2 YENEEA. CDR3: CASSFPPPTGERYGYTF. CDR3 nucleotide sequence: TGTGCCAGCAGCTTCCCCCCTCCAACCGGCGAACGCTATGGCTACACCTTC.

This clone appeared a few times. This chain links TRBV28 with TRBJ1-2; 11 bases are shared with TRBD1. The trim removed 4 bases at V and 8 bases at J, leaving 6 bases unmatched. The CDR3 contains 14 residues. Germline loops: CDR1 MDHEN, CDR2 SYDVKM. CDR3 nucleotide sequence: TGTGCCAGCAGTTCGGGACAGGGGGATGTCGGCTACACCTTC. Translating gives CASSSGQGDVGYTF.

The chain has TRBV30 and TRBJ2-3; TRBD2 matches 7 bases. This CDR3 region has 15 residues. J was trimmed by 2 bases and V by 5 bases; bases with no gene match: 10. Germline V lookup: CDR1 GTSNPN, CDR2 SVGIG (reference sequence). In nucleotides, the CDR3 is TGTGCCTGGGCTCGGGGCGGGAGAGACACAGATACGCAGTATTTT. This sequence encodes CAWARGGRDTDTQYF.

This chain uses TRBV29-1 with TRBJ2-2; D tentatively reads TRBD1 or TRBD2 (6 bases each). This CDR3 contains 13 residues. The germline V gene has CDR1 SQVTM and CDR2 ANQGSEA. V gave up 5 bases and J gave up 8 bases, with 15 bases separating them. CDR3 residues: CSVRTITGGELFF. In nucleotides, the CDR3 is TGCAGCGTTAGGACTATAACAGGGGGGGAGCTGTTTTTT.

The chain is built from TRBV10-2 and TRBJ2-3, with D possibly TRBD2 on 5 matching bases. The V gene's germline CDR1 is WSHSY and CDR2 SAAADI. Trimming removed 3 bases from V and 6 bases from J, with 19 bases in between. This CDR3 has 16 residues. CDR3 loop: CASSDPGIGEGDTQYF. The CDR3, as DNA: TGCGCCAGCAGTGATCCCGGGATAGGCGAAGGGGATACGCAGTATTTT.

This clone was seen more than once but under ten times. The CDR3 is CASTPASGTDYEQYV. The CDR3 DNA reads TGTGCCAGCACTCCAGCTTCCGGGACAGACTACGAGCAGTACGTC. The genes are TRBV6-8 and TRBJ2-7, with 7 bases identical to TRBD1. CDR1 and CDR2 from the germline V gene are MNHGY and SAAAGT. After removal of 7 bases from V and 3 bases from J, the junction contained 12 bases not matched to a gene. The CDR3 extends over 15 amino acids.